This T cell receptor beta chain was sequenced during a study of T cell changes during pregnancy in multiple sclerosis. The CDR3 loop spans 16 amino acids. J was trimmed by 2 bases and V by 3 bases; bases with no gene match: 9. CDR1 is MDHEN and CDR2 is SYDVKM in the germline V gene. Method: immunoSEQ multiplex PCR; TCRdb's copy keeps in-frame clones and lacks some. The table records about 80,000 clones, 92% of them present only once. The sequence was obtained from a female donor with multiple sclerosis, enrolled in a pregnancy study. The chain uses TRBV28 and TRBJ2-7, with 8 bases that match TRBD1. The sequencing here drew on peripheral blood, taken before pregnancy. This CDR3 is CASSFPSTGAAYEQYF. Written as DNA, the CDR3 is TGTGCCAGCAGTTTCCCCTCGACAGGGGCGGCCTACGAGCAGTACTTC.